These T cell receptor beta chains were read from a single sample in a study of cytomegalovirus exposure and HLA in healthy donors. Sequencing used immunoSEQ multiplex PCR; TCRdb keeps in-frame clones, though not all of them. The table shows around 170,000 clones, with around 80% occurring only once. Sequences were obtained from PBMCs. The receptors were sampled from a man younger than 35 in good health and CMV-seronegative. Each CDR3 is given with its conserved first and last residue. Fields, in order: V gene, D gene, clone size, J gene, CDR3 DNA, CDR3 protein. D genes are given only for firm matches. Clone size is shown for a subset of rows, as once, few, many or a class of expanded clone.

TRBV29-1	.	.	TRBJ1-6	TGCAGCGTTGCCCAGGAGGAGGGATCACCCCTCCACTTT	CSVAQEEGSPLHF
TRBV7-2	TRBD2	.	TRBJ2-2	TGTGCCAGCAGCTACGGACTAGCGGGAGCCGGGGAGCTGTTTTTT	CASSYGLAGAGELFF
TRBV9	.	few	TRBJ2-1	TGTGCCAGCAGCGTACTAGGGGCTTCCTACAATGAGCAGTTCTTC	CASSVLGASYNEQFF
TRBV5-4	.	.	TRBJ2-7	TGTGCCAGCAGCTCGGGACTAAGGGGGGATAGTTACGAGCAGTACTTC	CASSSGLRGDSYEQYF
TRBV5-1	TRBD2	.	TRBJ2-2	TGCGCCAGCAGTTTAGCGGGACGGAACACCGGGGAGCTGTTTTTT	CASSLAGRNTGELFF
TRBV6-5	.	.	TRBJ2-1	TGTGCCAGCTCTGACTCGGTTGAGCAGTTCTTC	CASSDSVEQFF
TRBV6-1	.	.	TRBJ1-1	TGTGCCAGCAGGACCCCGGCAGGGGCAAACACTGAAGCTTTCTTT	CASRTPAGANTEAFF
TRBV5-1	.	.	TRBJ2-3	TGCGCCAGCAGGACGGGGGTCACAGATACGCAGTATTTT	CASRTGVTDTQYF
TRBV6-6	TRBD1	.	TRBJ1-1	TGTGCCAGCAGTTCGGACAGGGTTCACACTGAAGCTTTCTTT	CASSSDRVHTEAFF
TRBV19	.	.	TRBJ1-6	TGTGCCAGTAGTATCGGACAGATCAATTCACCCCTCCACTTT	CASSIGQINSPLHF
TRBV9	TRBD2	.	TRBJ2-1	TGTGCCAGCAGCTGGGCGGGAGGTCAGAATGAACAGTTCTTC	CASSWAGGQNEQFF
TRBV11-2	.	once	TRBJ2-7	TGTGCCAGCAGCTTAGCAAGGCTCGCGGGAGAGCAGTACTTC	CASSLARLAGEQYF
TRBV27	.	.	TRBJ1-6	TGTGCCAGCAGTCCAACCAGGGGTTACAATTCACCCCTCCACTTT	CASSPTRGYNSPLHF
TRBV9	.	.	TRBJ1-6	TGTGCCAGCAGCGCCGCCGGGACATATTCACCCCTCCACTTT	CASSAAGTYSPLHF
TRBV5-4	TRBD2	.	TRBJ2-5	TGTGCCAGCAGCTTCCGTGTGACTAGCGGCATTGAGACCCAGTACTTC	CASSFRVTSGIETQYF
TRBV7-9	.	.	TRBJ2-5	TGTGCCGCTAAACAGGGTGCGGGGGCCCAAGAGACCCAGTACTTC	CAAKQGAGAQETQYF
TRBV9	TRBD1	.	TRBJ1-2	TGTGCCAGCAGCTCAAAGACGGAGGGGGCCGGCTATGGCTACACCTTC	CASSSKTEGAGYGYTF
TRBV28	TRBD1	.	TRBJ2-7	TGTGCCAGCAGTTTAGCAGGGGGCCTTTTCTACGAGCAGTACTTC	CASSLAGGLFYEQYF
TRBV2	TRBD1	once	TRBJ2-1	TGTGCCAGCAGTGCGGACAGGGATAGTGAGCAGTTCTTC	CASSADRDSEQFF
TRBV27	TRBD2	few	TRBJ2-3	TGTGCCAGCAGTTTACGCCCGGGACTAGCGGGAGGGCTAGGAACGAATACGCAGTATTTT	CASSLRPGLAGGLGTNTQYF
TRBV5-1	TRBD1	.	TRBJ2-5	TGCGCCAGCAGCTCGACAGGGGAACAAGAGACCCAGTACTTC	CASSSTGEQETQYF